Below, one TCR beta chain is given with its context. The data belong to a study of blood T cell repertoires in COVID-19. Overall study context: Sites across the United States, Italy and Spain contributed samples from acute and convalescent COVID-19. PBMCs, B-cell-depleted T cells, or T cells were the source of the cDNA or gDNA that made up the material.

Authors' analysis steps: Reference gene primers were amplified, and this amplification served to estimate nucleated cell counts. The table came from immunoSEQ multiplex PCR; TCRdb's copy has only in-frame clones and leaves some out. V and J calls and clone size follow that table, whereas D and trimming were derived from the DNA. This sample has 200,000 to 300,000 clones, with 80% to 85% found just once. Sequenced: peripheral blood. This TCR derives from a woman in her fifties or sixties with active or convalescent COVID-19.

CDR3 nucleotide sequence: TGTGCCAGTAGTACCCTTGCGGGGGGGCCTACAGTTGAGCAGTTCTTC. This encodes CASSTLAGGPTVEQFF. The chain employs TRBV19 and TRBJ2-1; 9 nucleotides agree with TRBD2. The V gene end was trimmed by 4 bases and the J gene end by 9 bases; junction bases not matched to a gene: 13. CDR1 and CDR2 from the germline V gene are LNHDA and SQIVND (reference sequence). The CDR3 runs 16 residues.